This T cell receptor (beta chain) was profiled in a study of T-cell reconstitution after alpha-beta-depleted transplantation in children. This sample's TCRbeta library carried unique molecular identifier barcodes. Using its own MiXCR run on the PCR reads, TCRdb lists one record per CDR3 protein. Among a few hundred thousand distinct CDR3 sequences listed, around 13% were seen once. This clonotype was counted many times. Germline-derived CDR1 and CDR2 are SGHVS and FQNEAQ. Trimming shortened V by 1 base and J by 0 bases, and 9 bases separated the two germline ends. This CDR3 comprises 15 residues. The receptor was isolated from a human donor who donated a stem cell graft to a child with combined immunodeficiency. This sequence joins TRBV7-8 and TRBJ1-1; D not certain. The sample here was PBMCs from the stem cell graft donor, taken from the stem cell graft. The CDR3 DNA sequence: TGTGCCAGCAGCTTAGGGCAGGTCATGAACACTGAAGCTTTCTTT. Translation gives CASSLGQVMNTEAFF.